The sequence of this TCR beta chain was determined in a study of Ad26.COV2.S vaccination and SARS-CoV-2 variants. Study-level points and caveats: Post-vaccination breadth of spike-specific CD8+ and CD4+ T cell responses was reportedly substantial. Across vaccine and placebo recipients, the breadth of non-spike TCRs was similar. An underestimation of total T cell responses may have resulted from the TCR breadth and depth analyses.

The germline gives CDR1 MNHEY, CDR2 SVGAGI. The V and J ends lost 4 bases and 7 bases respectively, with 16 bases between them. CDR3 size: 14 residues. About this clone itself: The antigen is undetermined.

Only in-frame clones appear in the TCRdb table, and some are missing; sequencing was by immunoSEQ multiplex PCR. The sample carries some 180,000 clones, about 83% recorded once. The sample in question was peripheral blood, obtained after recovery from COVID-19. The source of this sequence is a human donor who had recovered from COVID-19. The chain joins TRBV6-5 to TRBJ2-5; a possible D gene is TRBD2 (6 bases). CDR3 in amino acids: CASSFLVGGATQYF. In DNA form, the CDR3 reads TGTGCCAGCAGTTTCCTCGTTGGAGGGGCGACCCAGTACTTC.